These 20 T cell receptor beta chains originate from one sample sequenced in a study of cytomegalovirus exposure and HLA in healthy donors. PCR involved 60 Vbeta and 13 Jbeta primers. Some clones are missing from TCRdb's copy, which holds only in-frame ones; the method was immunoSEQ multiplex PCR. The repertoire includes roughly 110,000 clones, over 75% of them detected once, and about a tenth sits in the top ten. Sequenced material: PBMCs. The source is a man aged 35 to 55 in good health and CMV-seropositive.

J is TRBJ2-7 and V is TRBV7-9; 7 bases fit TRBD1. Germline values: CDR1 SEHNR, CDR2 FQNEAQ (reference sequence). The J segment lost 1 base and the V segment lost 9 bases, leaving 6 bases of the junction unmatched. The CDR3 length is 13 residues. CDR3 DNA: TGTGCCAGTGAAGGGGACAGTTCCTACGAGCAGTACTTC. Translated: CASEGDSSYEQYF.

The chain couples TRBV6-5 to TRBJ2-2; a possible D gene is TRBD2 (6 bases). V lost 6 bases to trimming and J lost 9 bases, with 14 bases between them. The length of the CDR3 is 13 residues. The germline V gene encodes CDR1 MNHEY and CDR2 SVGAGI. CDR3 region: CASRSGTSRELFF. The CDR3 DNA is TGTGCCAGCAGGTCCGGGACTTCACGGGAGCTGTTTTTT.

V is TRBV9 and J is TRBJ1-1; 11 positions agree with TRBD1. The CDR3 extends over 17 amino acids. Germline CDR1 is SGDLS and CDR2 is YYNGEE. V dropped 3 bases and J dropped 3; count of bases not matched to a gene: 10. For the CDR3, the DNA is TGTGCCAGCAGCGAAGGACAGGGGGCTGCGAGGGACACTGAAGCTTTCTTT. Protein product: CASSEGQGAARDTEAFF.

V and J are TRBV5-1 and TRBJ1-2; the match to TRBD1 covers 7 bases. Germline lookup yields CDR1 SGHRS and CDR2 YFSETQ. The trim removed 4 bases at V and 4 bases at J, leaving 7 bases unmatched. The CDR3 has 14 residues. This chain's CDR3 is CASSQRQGSYGYTF. DNA of the CDR3: TGCGCCAGCAGCCAGAGACAGGGCTCCTATGGCTACACCTTC.

In its sample, this clone was seen a few times. The chain employs TRBV4-3 and TRBJ2-5, with 12 bases that match TRBD2. The CDR3 consists of 17 residues. Per germline, CDR1 LGHNA and CDR2 YSLEER. With V trimmed by 0 bases and J by 5 bases, 7 bases remained unmatched. The chain's CDR3 is CASSQDSSGGARETQYF. CDR3 bases: TGCGCCAGCAGCCAAGATTCTAGCGGGGGGGCCCGGGAGACCCAGTACTTC.

The chain carries TRBV7-6 and TRBJ2-7; 11 positions match TRBD1. The CDR3 consists of 14 residues. Looked up from germline, CDR1 is SGHVS and CDR2 is FNYEAQ. V shed 3 bases and J 5 bases; nucleotides not matched to a gene: 3. As DNA, the CDR3 is TGTGCCAGCAGCTTGGACAGGGGGCGCGACGAGCAGTACTTC. Translation gives CASSLDRGRDEQYF.

The rearrangement links TRBV28 to TRBJ2-1, with a weak D call TRBD1 (6 bases). The V gene lost 2 bases and the J gene lost 10 bases, with 9 bases spanning the gap. Germline V gives CDR1 MDHEN, CDR2 SYDVKM. CDR3 length equals 12 residues. CDR3 in amino acids: CASSLQGFEQFF. The DNA for the CDR3 is TGTGCCAGCAGTTTACAGGGGTTCGAGCAGTTCTTC.

The chain is built from TRBV2 and TRBJ2-7, with D tentatively TRBD1 (5 bases). Trimming took 1 base from V and 3 from J, leaving 10 bases between them. CDR1 and CDR2 (germline): SNHLY, FYNNEI. This CDR3 contains 14 residues. CDR3 loop: CASSEEGQGYEQYF. The CDR3 nucleotides read TGTGCCAGCAGTGAAGAAGGGCAGGGCTACGAGCAGTACTTC.

V is TRBV12-2 and J is TRBJ1-6; no check of the table's D call, TRBD1, against the DNA was made. TRBV12-2 has pseudogene status. CDR3 length: 10 residues. The CDR3 is CASRSGTGIF. CDR3 coding DNA: TGTGCAAGTCGCTCCGGGACAGGTATCTTT.

The V and J genes are TRBV21-1 and TRBJ2-5; TRBD1, the table's D call, was not compared with the DNA. TRBJ2-7 explains the end of the DNA better; the J call may be wrong. TRBV21-1 is flagged as a pseudogene. The CDR3 is made up of 15 amino acids. This CDR3 reads CASSKSDRGQYEQYF. The DNA for the CDR3 is TGTGCCAGCAGCAAGTCCGACAGGGGGCAGTACGAGCAGTACTTC.

For this clone: Different DNA sequences within this sample yield the same CDR3. The chain carries TRBV19 and TRBJ1-5; D possibly corresponds to TRBD1 (6 bases). V lost 3 bases to trimming and J lost 6 bases, with 9 bases between them. Per germline, CDR1 LNHDA and CDR2 SQIVND (reference sequence). There are 13 residues in the CDR3. CDR3 nucleotide sequence: TGTGCCAGTAGTATGGGGGGGGCTCAGCCCCAGCATTTT. Its protein is CASSMGGAQPQHF.

This clone was seen a few times. This CDR3 is CASSLTAGGSGYTF. As DNA, the CDR3 is TGTGCCAGCAGCTTAACGGCAGGGGGTAGTGGCTACACCTTC. The genes are TRBV7-9 and TRBJ1-2, with 7 bases that match TRBD1. The CDR3 is 14 amino acids. CDR1 is SEHNR, CDR2 FQNEAQ, per germline (reference sequence). V was clipped by 2 bases and J by 7 bases; unmatched bases: 7.

The chain has TRBV2 and TRBJ2-3; D is uncertain. The CDR3 is 12 residues long. Germline V gene lookup returns CDR1 SNHLY and CDR2 FYNNEI. Trimming pared 4 bases from V and 2 bases from J, leaving 4 bases between. CDR3 in amino acids: CASSASTDTQYF. In nucleotides, the CDR3 is TGTGCCAGCAGTGCCTCCACAGATACGCAGTATTTT.

The chain has TRBV7-8 and TRBJ2-1; 10 nucleotides agree with TRBD2. Trimming at V came to 1 base and at J to 8 bases, leaving 5 bases not matched to a gene. CDR1 and CDR2 from the germline V gene are SGHVS and FQNEAQ. CDR3 length: 15 residues. CDR3 loop: CASSLERGGPYEQFF. The CDR3 nucleotides are TGTGCCAGCAGCTTAGAGCGGGGGGGCCCATATGAGCAGTTCTTC.

The CDR3 nucleotides read TGTGCCAGCAGGTGGGACAGGGATGGTCAGCCCCAGCATTTT. This codes for CASRWDRDGQPQHF. The V and J genes are TRBV28 and TRBJ1-5, with 9 bases fitting TRBD1. Germline assignment: CDR1 MDHEN and CDR2 SYDVKM. J was trimmed by 6 bases and V by 6 bases; bases with no gene match: 6. This CDR3 is 14 amino acids long. Together with reference TRBV28 and TRBJ1-5, the CDR3 gives the full variable domain: DVKVTQSSRYLVKRTGEKVFLECVQDMDHENMFWYRQDPGLGLRLIYFSYDVKMKEKGDIPEGYSVSREKKERFSLILESASTNQTSMYLCASRWDRDGQPQHFGDGTRLSIL.

V is TRBV23-1 and J is TRBJ1-2; the match to TRBD1 covers 11 bases. TRBV23-1 counts as an open reading frame of uncertain function. Trimming removed 2 bases from V and 3 bases from J; junction bases left unmatched: 5. The CDR3 spans 16 residues. CDR3 DNA: TGCGCCAGCAGTCAACCCGGACAGGGGGCTCACTATGGCTACACCTTC. Translating gives CASSQPGQGAHYGYTF.

Here the CDR3 reads CASSPGGENTGELFF. CDR3 sequence (DNA): TGTGCCAGCAGTCCGGGGGGCGAGAACACCGGGGAGCTGTTTTTT. The chain combines TRBV28 with TRBJ2-2; D is possibly TRBD2 (7 bases). The CDR3 runs to 15 residues. Germline CDR1 MDHEN, CDR2 SYDVKM. The ends were cut back, 5 bases at V and 1 base at J, with 11 bases in the middle.

This rearrangement joins TRBV11-1 to TRBJ2-3; 11 bases are a match to TRBD2. The CDR3 consists of 15 residues. CDR1 is SGHAT, CDR2 FQDESV, per germline (reference sequence). Unmatched junction bases numbered 3, after V lost 5 bases and J lost 2 bases. The CDR3 is CASSQGLAVTDTQYF. As DNA, the CDR3 is TGTGCCAGCAGCCAGGGACTAGCGGTCACAGATACGCAGTATTTT.

The chain joins TRBV28 to TRBJ1-4; 7 bases fit TRBD1. This CDR3 comprises 14 residues. The germline V gene encodes CDR1 MDHEN and CDR2 SYDVKM. V trimming: 7 bases; J trimming: 3 bases; junction bases outside the gene matches: 5. CDR3 in amino acids: CASNLQGSNEKLFF. As DNA, the CDR3 is TGTGCCAGCAACTTACAGGGGTCTAATGAAAAACTGTTTTTT.

This chain uses TRBV19 with TRBJ1-1, with a possible D match to TRBD1 (5 bases). Trimming removed 5 bases from V and 3 bases from J, with 13 bases in between. The CDR3 is 14 amino acids. Germline CDR1 reads LNHDA; CDR2 reads SQIVND (reference sequence). The CDR3, as DNA: TGTGCCAGTAGTGGTGGGGCAGGTCACACTGAAGCTTTCTTT. Its translation: CASSGGAGHTEAFF.